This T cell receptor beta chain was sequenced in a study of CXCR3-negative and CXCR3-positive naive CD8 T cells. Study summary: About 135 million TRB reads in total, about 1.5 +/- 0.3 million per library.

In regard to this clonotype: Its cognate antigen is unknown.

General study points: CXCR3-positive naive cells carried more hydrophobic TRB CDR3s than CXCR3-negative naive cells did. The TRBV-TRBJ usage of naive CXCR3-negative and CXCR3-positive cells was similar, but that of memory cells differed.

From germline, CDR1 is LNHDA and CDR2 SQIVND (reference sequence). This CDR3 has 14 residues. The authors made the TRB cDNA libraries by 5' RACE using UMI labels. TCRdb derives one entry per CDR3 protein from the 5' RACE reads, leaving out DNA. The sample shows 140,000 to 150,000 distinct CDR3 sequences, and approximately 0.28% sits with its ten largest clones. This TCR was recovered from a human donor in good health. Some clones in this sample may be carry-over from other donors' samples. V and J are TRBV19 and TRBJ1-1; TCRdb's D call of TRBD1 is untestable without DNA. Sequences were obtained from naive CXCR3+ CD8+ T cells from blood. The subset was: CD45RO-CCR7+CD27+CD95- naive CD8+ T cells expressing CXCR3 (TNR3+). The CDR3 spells CASSIGQGRTEAFF.